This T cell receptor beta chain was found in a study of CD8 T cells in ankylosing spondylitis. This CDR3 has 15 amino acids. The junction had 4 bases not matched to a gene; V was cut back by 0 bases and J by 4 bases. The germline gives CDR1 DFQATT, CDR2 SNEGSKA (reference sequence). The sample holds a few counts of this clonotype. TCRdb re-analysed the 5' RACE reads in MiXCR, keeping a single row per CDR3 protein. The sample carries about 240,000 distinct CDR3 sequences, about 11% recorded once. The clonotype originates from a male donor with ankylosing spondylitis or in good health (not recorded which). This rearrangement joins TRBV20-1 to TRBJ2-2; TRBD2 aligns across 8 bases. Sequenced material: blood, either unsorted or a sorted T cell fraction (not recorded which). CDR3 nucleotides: TGCAGTGCTAGAGACGAGCGGGAGACCACCGGGGAGCTGTTTTTT. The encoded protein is CSARDERETTGELFF.